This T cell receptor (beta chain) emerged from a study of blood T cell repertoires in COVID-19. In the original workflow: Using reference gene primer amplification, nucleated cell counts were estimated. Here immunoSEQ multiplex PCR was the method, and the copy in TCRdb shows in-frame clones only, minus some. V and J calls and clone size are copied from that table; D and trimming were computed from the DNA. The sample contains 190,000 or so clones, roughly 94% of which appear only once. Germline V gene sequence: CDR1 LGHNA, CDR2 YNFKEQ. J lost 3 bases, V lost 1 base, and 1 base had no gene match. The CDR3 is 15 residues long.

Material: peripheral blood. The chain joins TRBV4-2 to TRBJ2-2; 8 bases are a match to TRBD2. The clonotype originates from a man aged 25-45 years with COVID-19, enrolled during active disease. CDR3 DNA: TGTGCCAGCAGCCAAGCAGCGGGGGACACCGGGGAGCTGTTTTTT. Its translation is CASSQAAGDTGELFF.